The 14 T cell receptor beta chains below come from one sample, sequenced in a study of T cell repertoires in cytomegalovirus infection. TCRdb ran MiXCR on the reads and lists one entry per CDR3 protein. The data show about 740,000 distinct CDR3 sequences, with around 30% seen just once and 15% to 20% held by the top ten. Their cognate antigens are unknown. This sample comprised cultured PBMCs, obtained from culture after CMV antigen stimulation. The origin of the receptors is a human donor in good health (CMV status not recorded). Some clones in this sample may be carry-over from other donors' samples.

Here the CDR3 reads CASSLTGGAYSPLHF. Written as DNA, the CDR3 is TGTGCCAGCAGCTTAACAGGGGGCGCTTATTCACCCCTCCACTTT. The chain joins TRBV5-5 to TRBJ1-6, with 9 nucleotides matching TRBD1. The CDR3 consists of 15 residues. Trimming took 2 bases from V and 8 from J; bases not matched to a gene: 5. Germline values: CDR1 SGHKS, CDR2 YYEKEE (reference sequence).

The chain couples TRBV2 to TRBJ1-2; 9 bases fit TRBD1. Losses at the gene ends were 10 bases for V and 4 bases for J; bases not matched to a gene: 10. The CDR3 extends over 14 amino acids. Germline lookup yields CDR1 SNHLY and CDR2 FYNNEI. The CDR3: CATFRDREPYGYTF. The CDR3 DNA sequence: TGTGCCACCTTCCGGGACAGGGAACCCTATGGCTACACCTTC.

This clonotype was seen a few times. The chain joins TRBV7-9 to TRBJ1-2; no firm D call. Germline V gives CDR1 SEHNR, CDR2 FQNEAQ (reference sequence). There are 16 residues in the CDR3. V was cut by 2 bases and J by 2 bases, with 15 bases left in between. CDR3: CASSLLPTQRNYGYTF. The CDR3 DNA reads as TGTGCCAGCAGCTTATTACCGACCCAACGGAACTATGGCTACACCTTC.

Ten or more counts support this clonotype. The chain's CDR3 is CASSSGKTGSDSPLHF. DNA for the CDR3: TGTGCCAGCAGCTCCGGAAAGACAGGGTCGGATTCACCCCTCCACTTT. This chain joins TRBV7-8 and TRBJ1-6; 7 bases map to TRBD1. The trim removed 4 bases at V and 8 bases at J, leaving 11 bases unmatched. Germline CDR1 is SGHVS and CDR2 is FQNEAQ. The CDR3 has 16 residues.

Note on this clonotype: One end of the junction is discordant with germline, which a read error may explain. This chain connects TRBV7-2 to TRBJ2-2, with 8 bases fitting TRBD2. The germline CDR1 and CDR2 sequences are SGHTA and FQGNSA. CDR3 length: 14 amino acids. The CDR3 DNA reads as TGTGCCAGCAGCTTAGTTAGCGGGAATGGGGAGCTGGTTTTT. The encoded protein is CASSLVSGNGELVF.

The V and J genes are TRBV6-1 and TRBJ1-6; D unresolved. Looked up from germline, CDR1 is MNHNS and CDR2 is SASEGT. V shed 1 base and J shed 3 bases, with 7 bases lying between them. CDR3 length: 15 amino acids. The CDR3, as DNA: TGTGCCAGCAGTGAAGGACATCGCTATAATTCACCCCTCCACTTT. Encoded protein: CASSEGHRYNSPLHF.

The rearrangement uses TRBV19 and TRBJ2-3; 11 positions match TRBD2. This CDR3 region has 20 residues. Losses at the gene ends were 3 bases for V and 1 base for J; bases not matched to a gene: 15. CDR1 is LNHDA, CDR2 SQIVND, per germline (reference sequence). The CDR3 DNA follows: TGTGCCAGTAGTATTTGGCTAGCGGGAGGTTCGAGTCTGGGCACAGATACGCAGTATTTT. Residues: CASSIWLAGGSSLGTDTQYF.

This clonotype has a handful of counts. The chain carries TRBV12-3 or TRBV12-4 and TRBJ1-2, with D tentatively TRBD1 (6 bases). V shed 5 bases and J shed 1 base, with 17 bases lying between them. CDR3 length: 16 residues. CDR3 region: CASSPGDTVFNYGYTF. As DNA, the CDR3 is TGTGCCAGCAGTCCAGGGGATACTGTCTTTAACTATGGCTACACCTTC.

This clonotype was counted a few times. The CDR3 reads CASTNLPLRRDRSNGNTIYF. CDR3 nucleotide sequence: TGTGCCAGCACCAACCTCCCCCTCCGCCGGGACAGGTCGAATGGAAACACCATATATTTT. The chain couples TRBV6-6 to TRBJ1-3; 8 bases are shared with TRBD1. Trimming at V came to 7 bases and at J to 3 bases, leaving 23 bases not matched to a gene. This CDR3 comprises 20 residues. Germline V lookup: CDR1 MNHNY, CDR2 SVGAGI (reference sequence).

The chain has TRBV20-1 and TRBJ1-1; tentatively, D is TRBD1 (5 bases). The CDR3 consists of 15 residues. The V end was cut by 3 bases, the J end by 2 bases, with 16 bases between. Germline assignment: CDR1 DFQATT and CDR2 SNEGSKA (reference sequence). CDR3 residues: CSASFGGWGNTEAFF. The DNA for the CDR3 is TGCAGTGCTAGTTTTGGGGGATGGGGAAACACTGAAGCTTTCTTT.

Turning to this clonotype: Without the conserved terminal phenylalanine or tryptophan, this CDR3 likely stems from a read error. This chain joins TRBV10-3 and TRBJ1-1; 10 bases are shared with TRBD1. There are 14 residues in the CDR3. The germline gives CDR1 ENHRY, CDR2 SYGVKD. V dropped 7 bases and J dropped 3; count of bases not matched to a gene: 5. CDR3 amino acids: CAIKDGTGDTEAFL. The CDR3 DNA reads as TGTGCCATCAAGGATGGGACAGGGGACACTGAAGCTTTCTTG.

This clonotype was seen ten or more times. The CDR3 loop reads CASSLLAGGAYNEQFF. The CDR3 nucleotides are TGTGCCAGCAGCCTATTAGCGGGAGGGGCATACAATGAGCAGTTCTTC. J is TRBJ2-1 and V is TRBV7-8, with 11 nucleotides matching TRBD2. V dropped 5 bases and J dropped 4; count of bases not matched to a gene: 7. This CDR3 is built from 16 residues. Germline CDR1 and CDR2: SGHVS and FQNEAQ. The entire variable domain, with the rest obtained from reference TRBV7-8 and TRBJ2-1, is as follows: GAGVSQSPRYKVAKRGQDVALRCDPISGHVSLFWYQQALGQGPEFLTYFQNEAQLDKSGLPSDRFFAERPEGSVSTLKIQRTQQEDSAVYLCASSLLAGGAYNEQFFGPGTRLTVL.

The CDR3 is CASSYQASVMNTEAFF. The CDR3 DNA follows: TGTGCCAGCAGTTACCAGGCCAGTGTAATGAACACTGAAGCTTTCTTT. J is TRBJ1-1 and V is TRBV6-2 or TRBV6-3, with D unresolved. The germline V gene encodes CDR1 MNHEY and CDR2 SVGEGT. The CDR3 runs to 16 residues. The V gene lost 2 bases and the J gene lost 0 bases, with 13 bases spanning the gap.

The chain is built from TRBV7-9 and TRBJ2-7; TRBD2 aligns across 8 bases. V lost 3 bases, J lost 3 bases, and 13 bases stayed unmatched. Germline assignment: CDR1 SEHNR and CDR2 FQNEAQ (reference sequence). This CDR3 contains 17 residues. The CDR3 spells CASSLGEREGPGYEQYF. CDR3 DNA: TGTGCCAGCAGCTTGGGGGAACGGGAGGGTCCAGGCTACGAGCAGTACTTC.